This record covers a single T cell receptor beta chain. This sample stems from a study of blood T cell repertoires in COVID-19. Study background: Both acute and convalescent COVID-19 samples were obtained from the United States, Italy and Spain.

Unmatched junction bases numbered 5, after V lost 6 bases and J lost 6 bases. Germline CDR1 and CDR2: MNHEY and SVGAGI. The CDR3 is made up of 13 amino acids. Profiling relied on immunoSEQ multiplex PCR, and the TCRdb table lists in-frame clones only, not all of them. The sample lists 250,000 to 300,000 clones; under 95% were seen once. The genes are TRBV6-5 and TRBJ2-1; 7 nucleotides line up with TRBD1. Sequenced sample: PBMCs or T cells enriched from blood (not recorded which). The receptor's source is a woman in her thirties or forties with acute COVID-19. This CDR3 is CASRNRGSNEQFF. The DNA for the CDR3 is TGTGCCAGCAGGAACAGGGGAAGCAATGAGCAGTTCTTC.